This T cell receptor beta chain originates from a study of lymphopenia after photon versus proton radiotherapy. Sequencing used immunoSEQ multiplex PCR; TCRdb keeps in-frame clones, though not all of them. Among about 35,000 clones listed, roughly 92% were seen once. This CDR3 has 18 residues. The V gene's germline CDR1 is ENHRY and CDR2 SYGVKD. Germline trimming cut 6 bases from V and 7 bases from J; bases unmatched to any gene: 14. The gene calls are TRBV10-3 and TRBJ2-1; 14 positions agree with TRBD2. Sample: peripheral blood, taken from a patient treated with photon-based radiotherapy. The sequence was obtained from a man in his fifties or sixties with cholangiocarcinoma. DNA of the CDR3: TGTGCCATCAGCCAGTCGAGGGGGACTAGCGGGAGAACGAATGAGCAGTTCTTC. Its protein is CAISQSRGTSGRTNEQFF.